The 21 T cell receptor beta chains given below trace back to one sample, sequenced in a study of sequential checkpoint blockade in melanoma. Sequenced by immunoSEQ multiplex PCR; TCRdb stores in-frame clones only, minus some. The sample lists under 7,000 clones, about 25% seen once, with almost 10% in the top ten. Treatment noted: randomized to nivolumab then ipilimumab (arm A) or the reverse (arm B). The source material was tumor tissue (inferred from file names), sampled from a patient given nivolumab and ipilimumab in sequence. All receptors derive from a human donor with melanoma.

This chain joins TRBV11-3 and TRBJ2-1, with TRBD1 identical over 9 bases. Losses at the gene ends were 6 bases for V and 1 base for J; bases not matched to a gene: 4. Germline-derived CDR1 and CDR2 are SGHNT and YENEEA. The CDR3 covers 15 residues. The CDR3 nucleotides read TGTGCCAGCAGTCCGGGGACAGGGTCCTACAATGAGCAGTTCTTC. Its translation is CASSPGTGSYNEQFF.

This chain connects TRBV6-8 to TRBJ2-2; D possibly corresponds to TRBD1 (7 bases). The CDR3 has 17 residues. Germline V gene sequence: CDR1 MNHGY, CDR2 SAAAGT. V dropped 4 bases and J dropped 3 bases, with 18 bases sitting between them. CDR3 loop: CASSSPGGRRDTGELFF. The CDR3 nucleotides read TGTGCCAGCAGTTCTCCAGGGGGGAGGAGAGACACCGGGGAGCTGTTTTTT.

This clone came up a few times. The junction does not match germline at one end; this may be a read error. J is TRBJ2-2 and V is TRBV6-8, with D unresolved. There are 15 residues in the CDR3. Germline-derived CDR1 and CDR2 are MNHGY and SAAAGT. CDR3 residues: CAISYGPENTGELFF. The CDR3 DNA sequence: TGTGCCATCAGTTACGGACCGGAGAACACCGGGGAGCTGTTTTTT.

The rearrangement joins TRBV5-1 to TRBJ2-3, with D possibly being TRBD2 (5 bases). Trimming pared 4 bases from V and 11 bases from J, leaving 20 bases between. Germline loops: CDR1 SGHRS, CDR2 YFSETQ. This CDR3 spans 14 amino acids. CDR3 loop: CASSMGSGNMGQYF. Written as DNA, the CDR3 is TGCGCCAGCAGCATGGGATCGGGGAATATGGGGCAGTATTTT.

This clone showed up just a few times. The chain carries TRBV6-8 and TRBJ2-7; 10 bases agree with TRBD2. Unmatched junction bases numbered 7, after V lost 0 bases and J lost 2 bases. Germline lookup yields CDR1 MNHGY and CDR2 SAAAGT. The CDR3 is made up of 17 amino acids. The CDR3 region has the DNA TGTGCCAGCAGTTACTCGATCGGACTAGCGGCCCCCTACGAGCAGTACTTC. Its protein is CASSYSIGLAAPYEQYF.

The rearrangement links TRBV9 to TRBJ1-3; 10 bases are a match to TRBD1. The CDR3 has 16 amino acids. Trimming took 3 bases from V and 2 from J; bases not matched to a gene: 5. In germline, CDR1 is SGDLS, CDR2 YYNGEE. CDR3 in amino acids: CASSGPGTGAGNTIYF. CDR3 nucleotide sequence: TGTGCCAGCAGCGGTCCAGGGACAGGGGCTGGAAACACCATATATTTT.

This clone turned up a few times. The gene calls are TRBV28 and TRBJ2-5, with a tentative D call TRBD2 (5 bases). The CDR3 covers 12 residues. V gave up 6 bases and J gave up 5 bases, with 10 bases separating them. Germline V CDR1 and CDR2: MDHEN, SYDVKM. The CDR3 sequence is CASRQLDETQYF. In DNA form, the CDR3 reads TGTGCCAGCAGACAACTAGACGAGACCCAGTACTTC.

The chain combines TRBV29-1 with TRBJ2-1; 7 nucleotides agree with TRBD2. The germline gives CDR1 SQVTM, CDR2 ANQGSEA. The V segment lost 6 bases and the J segment 4 bases; nucleotides outside the gene matches: 6. The CDR3 is 13 amino acids. CDR3 nucleotide sequence: TGCAGCGTCCCCAGCGGGGCGTACAATGAGCAGTTCTTC. This codes for CSVPSGAYNEQFF.

The genes are TRBV11-3 and TRBJ1-2; D gene ambiguous. Germline assignment: CDR1 SGHNT and CDR2 YENEEA. The CDR3 is 18 amino acids. V lost 0 bases and J lost 2, with 19 bases in between. CDR3 region: CASSLDLGILKVNYGYTF. Here the CDR3 DNA reads TGTGCCAGCAGCTTAGATCTTGGCATCCTGAAGGTCAACTATGGCTACACCTTC.

This clone came up a few times. CDR3 protein: CASSLAQGIETEAFF. The CDR3 coding sequence is TGTGCCAGCAGTTTGGCGCAGGGGATCGAGACTGAAGCTTTCTTT. The rearrangement links TRBV28 to TRBJ1-1; possibly TRBD1 for D (6 bases). This CDR3 spans 15 amino acids. V lost 3 bases to trimming and J lost 5 bases, with 16 bases between them. Germline-derived CDR1 and CDR2 are MDHEN and SYDVKM.

The chain recombines TRBV28 with TRBJ2-7; 8 bases fit TRBD1. Trimming took 11 bases from V and 7 from J; bases not matched to a gene: 10. Germline V gene data show CDR1 as MDHEN and CDR2 as SYDVKM. The CDR3 is 12 amino acids. The CDR3 DNA is TGTGCCTCATGGACAGGGACGGGGGAGCAGTACTTC. Translating gives CASWTGTGEQYF.

This clone turned up a few times. The chain joins TRBV6-8 to TRBJ2-7; D gene ambiguous. Germline assignment: CDR1 MNHGY and CDR2 SAAAGT. The CDR3 is made up of 13 amino acids. The V end was cut by 8 bases, the J end by 5 bases, with 16 bases between. CDR3 sequence reads: CASRRSNSHEQYF. As DNA, the CDR3 is TGTGCCAGCCGTCGGTCTAACAGCCACGAGCAGTACTTC.

This clone was counted ten times or more. The rearrangement joins TRBV11-3 to TRBJ1-1, with TRBD1 identical over 7 bases. Germline CDR1 SGHNT, CDR2 YENEEA. V dropped 3 bases and J dropped 6; count of bases not matched to a gene: 7. The CDR3 has 14 residues. CDR3 protein: CASSLVGGASEAFF. CDR3 sequence (DNA): TGTGCCAGCAGCTTGGTAGGGGGCGCATCTGAAGCTTTCTTT.

In its sample, this clone was seen once. V is TRBV5-1 and J is TRBJ2-4, with 7 nucleotides matching TRBD2. Germline V gene data show CDR1 as SGHRS and CDR2 as YFSETQ. The V and J ends lost 4 bases and 3 bases, in that order; junction bases with no gene match: 10. The CDR3 has 16 residues. The CDR3 is CASSPRAGRGKNIQYF. The CDR3 DNA follows: TGCGCCAGCAGCCCCCGAGCGGGAAGGGGCAAAAACATTCAGTACTTC.

This chain joins TRBV19 and TRBJ2-1; D remains ambiguous. CDR3 length: 11 residues. Germline lookup yields CDR1 LNHDA and CDR2 SQIVND (reference sequence). V lost 7 bases and J lost 2, with 3 bases in between. The CDR3 DNA follows: TGTGCCAGTATGGCCTACAATGAGCAGTTCTTC. It encodes CASMAYNEQFF.

The gene calls are TRBV19 and TRBJ2-1; 10 positions agree with TRBD2. Germline CDR1 LNHDA, CDR2 SQIVND (reference sequence). V lost 7 bases, J lost 4 bases, and 7 bases stayed unmatched. The CDR3 is 15 amino acids. CDR3 loop: CASISTSGFYNEQFF. The CDR3 coding sequence is TGTGCCAGTATCTCGACTAGCGGGTTTTACAATGAGCAGTTCTTC.

At least ten counts were recorded for this clone. This sequence joins TRBV11-3 and TRBJ2-1; 12 bases are shared with TRBD2. V was clipped by 5 bases and J by 7 bases; unmatched bases: 12. There are 17 residues in the CDR3. From germline, CDR1 is SGHNT and CDR2 YENEEA. The CDR3, as DNA: TGTGCCAGCAGCGCTCCTAGCGGGAGGGCCTTTGGGAATGAGCAGTTCTTC. Its translation is CASSAPSGRAFGNEQFF.

This clone was seen a handful of times. V gene TRBV6-8 combines with J gene TRBJ2-1; TRBD1 aligns across 8 bases. The CDR3 spans 15 residues. Germline CDR1 and CDR2: MNHGY and SAAAGT. J gave up 1 base and V 6 bases, and 5 bases lay outside the gene matches. The CDR3 reads CASSSGQGSYNEQFF. DNA of the CDR3: TGTGCCAGCAGCTCCGGACAGGGTTCCTACAATGAGCAGTTCTTC.

The sample holds a few counts of this clone. The CDR3 nucleotides read TGTGCCAGCAGTTATGGAGGGCGGCATCAGCCCCAGCATTTT. Translating it yields CASSYGGRHQPQHF. The rearrangement uses TRBV6-8 and TRBJ1-5, with no clear D. V was trimmed by 3 bases and J by 5 bases, leaving 11 bases between them. The CDR3 covers 14 residues. Germline lookup yields CDR1 MNHGY and CDR2 SAAAGT.

This clone appeared a few times. CDR3 coding DNA: TGTGCCAGCAGTTACTCTCGGGACAGTGGCTACACCTTC. Encoded protein: CASSYSRDSGYTF. The rearrangement joins TRBV6-8 to TRBJ1-2; 7 nucleotides align to TRBD1. Germline CDR1 MNHGY, CDR2 SAAAGT. CDR3 length equals 13 residues. The junction had 2 bases not matched to a gene; V was cut back by 0 bases and J by 7 bases.

This clone was found many times. The CDR3 protein is CASSLGQGWVLGNYGYTF. Here the CDR3 DNA reads TGTGCCAGCAGCTTAGGACAGGGCTGGGTTTTGGGGAACTATGGCTACACCTTC. The rearrangement links TRBV11-3 to TRBJ1-2, with 7 bases aligning to TRBD1. Per germline, CDR1 SGHNT and CDR2 YENEEA. CDR3 length: 18 amino acids. J lost 2 bases, V lost 1 base, and 13 bases had no gene match.